This T cell receptor (beta chain) appears in the sequencing data of a study of blood T cell repertoires in COVID-19. For the study at large: Both acute and convalescent COVID-19 samples were obtained from the United States, Italy and Spain.

The cohort comprised adults aged 18 to 89 years residing in under 25 US areas. Cohorts were assigned according to the clinical history that participants reported. Unmatched junction bases numbered 4, after V lost 8 bases and J lost 4 bases. The length of the CDR3 is 15 residues. The germline gives CDR1 PRHDT, CDR2 FYEKMQ (reference sequence). In the study's own analysis: Researchers report that nucleated cell counts were estimated from reference gene primer amplification. Repertoires were generated with immunoSEQ multiplex PCR, while TCRdb's copy carries only in-frame clones and drops some. D and trimming come from the DNA, and the V and J calls and clone size come from that table. The sample gives about 300,000 clones, more than 80% of which show up once; 0.95% to 1.2% is in the top ten.

This receptor was identified in a woman in her twenties or thirties who had recovered from COVID-19. The rearrangement uses TRBV13 and TRBJ2-1, with 14 bases matching TRBD2. The sequenced sample consisted of PBMCs or T cells enriched from blood (not recorded which). CDR3 sequence: CASRLAGGPYNEQFF. The CDR3 nucleotides read TGTGCCAGCCGACTAGCGGGAGGGCCATACAATGAGCAGTTCTTC.